A selection of T cell receptor beta chains follows, all from one sample in a study of T-cell reconstitution after alpha-beta-depleted transplantation in children. One entry per CDR3 protein, called by TCRdb with MiXCR from the PCR reads. Of fewer than 700,000 distinct CDR3 sequences in the sample, 10% to 15% were seen once. Sample: PBMCs, mostly from graft donor cells, taken 360 days after TCRalphabeta/CD19-depleted stem cell transplant. The receptor source for this set is a male patient younger than 18 who had a stem cell transplant for acute myeloid leukemia, so the T cells may come from the graft donor. Each CDR3 is given with its conserved first and last residue. The order of the fields is J gene, V gene, clone size, D gene, CDR3 protein, CDR3 DNA. A D gene is named only where the DNA matches it firmly. Only part of the rows carry a size: once, few, many, or a class if the clone is expanded.

j_gene: TRBJ2-7
v_gene: TRBV7-8
abundance: many
d_gene: TRBD1
CDR3aa: CASSLFGTGSYEQYF
CDR3nt: TGTGCCAGCAGCTTATTTGGGACAGGGTCCTACGAGCAGTACTTC

j_gene: TRBJ2-1
v_gene: TRBV24-1
abundance: NA
d_gene: TRBD1
CDR3aa: CATSDGQGPRDEQFF
CDR3nt: TGTGCCACCAGTGACGGACAGGGCCCTAGGGATGAGCAGTTCTTC

j_gene: TRBJ2-5
v_gene: TRBV12-3/TRBV12-4
abundance: NA
d_gene: TRBD1
CDR3aa: CASSLATLNDREPLQETQYF
CDR3nt: TGTGCCAGCAGTTTAGCCACACTTAACGACAGGGAGCCCCTCCAAGAGACCCAGTACTTC

j_gene: TRBJ2-7
v_gene: TRBV25-1
abundance: many
d_gene: NA
CDR3aa: CASGQIYEQYF
CDR3nt: TGTGCCAGCGGACAGATCTACGAGCAGTACTTC

j_gene: TRBJ2-1
v_gene: TRBV28
abundance: few
d_gene: TRBD1
CDR3aa: CASSPQQGARYNEQFF
CDR3nt: TGTGCCAGCAGTCCTCAACAGGGGGCGCGCTACAATGAGCAGTTCTTC

j_gene: TRBJ2-7
v_gene: TRBV7-2
abundance: NA
d_gene: NA
CDR3aa: CASSLVVSRQTYEQYF
CDR3nt: TGTGCCAGCAGCTTAGTGGTGTCACGCCAAACCTACGAGCAGTACTTC

j_gene: TRBJ2-3
v_gene: TRBV12-3/TRBV12-4
abundance: few
d_gene: NA
CDR3aa: CASTITDTQYF
CDR3nt: TGTGCCAGCACAATAACAGATACGCAGTATTTT

j_gene: TRBJ2-7
v_gene: TRBV11-2
abundance: NA
d_gene: NA
CDR3aa: CASSYRGAEFAYEQYF
CDR3nt: TGTGCCAGCAGCTATAGGGGGGCAGAGTTTGCCTACGAGCAGTACTTC

j_gene: TRBJ2-6
v_gene: TRBV28
abundance: few
d_gene: NA
CDR3aa: CASTPPGQGGLAGANVLTF
CDR3nt: TGTGCCAGCACCCCCCCCGGACAGGGAGGGTTGGCTGGGGCCAACGTCCTGACTTTC

j_gene: TRBJ2-7
v_gene: TRBV2
abundance: few
d_gene: TRBD1
CDR3aa: CASTTRDRGYEQYF
CDR3nt: TGTGCCAGCACAACCCGGGACAGGGGCTACGAGCAGTACTTC

j_gene: TRBJ2-3
v_gene: TRBV7-3
abundance: NA
d_gene: TRBD2
CDR3aa: CASSLSAGGRTDTQYF
CDR3nt: TGTGCCAGCAGCTTGTCGGCGGGAGGACGCACAGATACGCAGTATTTT

j_gene: TRBJ2-3
v_gene: TRBV7-3
abundance: many
d_gene: TRBD2
CDR3aa: CASSPSGDDTQYF
CDR3nt: TGTGCCAGCAGCCCTAGCGGGGACGATACGCAGTATTTT

j_gene: TRBJ2-3
v_gene: TRBV12-3/TRBV12-4
abundance: few
d_gene: NA
CDR3aa: CASHIWEPTDTQYF
CDR3nt: TGTGCCAGTCACATCTGGGAACCCACAGATACGCAGTATTTT

j_gene: TRBJ2-7
v_gene: TRBV20-1
abundance: many
d_gene: TRBD1
CDR3aa: CSADRVEGYEQYF
CDR3nt: TGCAGTGCAGACAGGGTAGAGGGCTACGAGCAGTACTTC

j_gene: TRBJ2-3
v_gene: TRBV20-1
abundance: few
d_gene: NA
CDR3aa: CSASKTNPSTDTQYF
CDR3nt: TGCAGTGCTAGCAAGACAAACCCTAGCACAGATACGCAGTATTTT

j_gene: TRBJ2-7
v_gene: TRBV3-1
abundance: few
d_gene: TRBD2
CDR3aa: CASSLGLARVF
CDR3nt: TGTGCCAGCAGCCTGGGACTAGCGAGGGTGTTC

j_gene: TRBJ2-5
v_gene: TRBV6-5
abundance: NA
d_gene: NA
CDR3aa: CASSSAILQETQYF
CDR3nt: TGTGCCAGCAGTTCCGCCATACTTCAAGAGACCCAGTACTTC

j_gene: TRBJ2-2
v_gene: TRBV28
abundance: many
d_gene: TRBD2
CDR3aa: CASSLEAGGPWNTGELFF
CDR3nt: TGTGCCAGCAGTTTAGAAGCGGGAGGGCCGTGGAACACCGGGGAGCTGTTTTTT

j_gene: TRBJ2-7
v_gene: TRBV14
abundance: NA
d_gene: TRBD2
CDR3aa: CASSHRKAASGPTYEQYF
CDR3nt: TGTGCCAGCAGCCACAGGAAGGCGGCTAGCGGGCCTACCTACGAGCAGTACTTC

j_gene: TRBJ2-2
v_gene: TRBV10-3
abundance: few
d_gene: NA
CDR3aa: CAISVSGGNTGELFF
CDR3nt: TGTGCCATCAGTGTATCCGGGGGAAACACCGGGGAGCTGTTTTTT

j_gene: TRBJ2-5
v_gene: TRBV11-1
abundance: NA
d_gene: TRBD1
CDR3aa: CASSPLRGQGSRGQETQYF
CDR3nt: TGTGCCAGCAGCCCCCTCCGGGGACAGGGGTCAAGGGGCCAAGAGACCCAGTACTTC

j_gene: TRBJ1-1
v_gene: TRBV20-1
abundance: NA
d_gene: NA
CDR3aa: CSARAPTDRNTEAFF
CDR3nt: TGCAGTGCTAGGGCCCCCACTGACAGAAACACTGAAGCTTTCTTT

j_gene: TRBJ2-3
v_gene: TRBV28
abundance: few
d_gene: TRBD2
CDR3aa: CASSRTSGRYPDTQYF
CDR3nt: TGTGCCAGCAGTCGTACTAGCGGGAGGTACCCAGATACGCAGTATTTT

j_gene: TRBJ2-1
v_gene: TRBV20-1
abundance: many
d_gene: NA
CDR3aa: CSARQDLWRNEQFF
CDR3nt: TGCAGTGCTAGACAGGATCTTTGGAGGAATGAGCAGTTCTTC

j_gene: TRBJ1-2
v_gene: TRBV6-8
abundance: NA
d_gene: NA
CDR3aa: CASSYSVTYGYTF
CDR3nt: TGTGCCAGCAGTTACTCTGTCACCTATGGCTACACCTTC

j_gene: TRBJ2-5
v_gene: TRBV12-3/TRBV12-4
abundance: many
d_gene: TRBD1
CDR3aa: CASSLGQGDQETQYF
CDR3nt: TGTGCCAGCAGCCTGGGACAGGGGGATCAAGAGACCCAGTACTTC

j_gene: TRBJ2-1
v_gene: TRBV10-3
abundance: many
d_gene: TRBD2
CDR3aa: CATGTSGSSNYNEQFF
CDR3nt: TGTGCCACAGGGACTAGCGGGAGTTCCAACTACAATGAGCAGTTCTTC